This T cell receptor beta chain was documented in a study of regulatory T cells in long-lasting Graves disease. Time point described: newly diagnosed GD, antithyroid drugs for less than 3 months. From RNA extracted from PBMCs, the TCR library was made. Xi'an, China, was home to the endocrinology department that provided patients. This clonotype was observed many times. The antigen is unknown. The TCR beta library used iRepertoire HTBI primers with Arm-PCR amplification of CDR3. TCRdb processed the multiplex PCR reads anew with MiXCR; each CDR3 protein has one entry. The sample has about 320,000 distinct CDR3 sequences; over 15% are singletons. The germline gives CDR1 KGHSH, CDR2 LQKENI. The length of the CDR3 is 11 residues. V shed 8 bases and J shed 4 bases, with 9 bases lying between them. Study-level findings and limits: Preferential use of TRBV28, TRBJ1-2 and TRBJ2-5 was seen in persistent disease.

The TCR comes from a female donor with Graves disease. The V gene is TRBV18, the J gene TRBJ2-7; D gene uncertain. Material: peripheral blood mononuclear cells (PBMCs), obtained at new diagnosis, from a patient treated with antithyroid drugs. The CDR3 DNA sequence: TGTGCCAGCAGGGCAACGTACGAGCAGTACTTC. Amino acid sequence: CASRATYEQYF. The whole variable domain, filled in from reference TRBV18 and TRBJ2-7, reads NAGVMQNPRHLVRRRGQEARLRCSPMKGHSHVYWYRQLPEEGLKFMVYLQKENIIDESGMPKERFSAEFPKEGPSILRIQQVVRGDSAAYFCASRATYEQYFGPGTRLTVT.